This T cell receptor beta chain is drawn from a study of identical twins. Study-level points and caveats: The study reached conclusions through statistical analysis that was cross-sectional, not following the same donors.

Trimming cost V 6 bases and J 4 bases, with 22 bases left between them. The CDR3 spans 17 residues. Looked up from germline, CDR1 is MNHEY and CDR2 is SVGEGT. As concerns this clonotype: Its antigen is currently unknown.

TCRdb processed the 5' RACE reads anew with MiXCR; each CDR3 protein has one entry. The profile covers about 240,000 distinct CDR3 sequences, with 10% to 13% appearing a single time and 9% to 10% taken by the ten largest. The chain links TRBV6-2 or TRBV6-3 to TRBJ1-5; perhaps TRBD1 as D (6 bases). Material: memory T cells sorted from blood. This TCR derives from a man in his fifties in good health. Here the CDR3 reads CASSLPSTGRGNQPQHF. CDR3 coding DNA: TGTGCCAGCAGCCTACCCTCTACAGGGCGGGGGAATCAGCCCCAGCATTTT.